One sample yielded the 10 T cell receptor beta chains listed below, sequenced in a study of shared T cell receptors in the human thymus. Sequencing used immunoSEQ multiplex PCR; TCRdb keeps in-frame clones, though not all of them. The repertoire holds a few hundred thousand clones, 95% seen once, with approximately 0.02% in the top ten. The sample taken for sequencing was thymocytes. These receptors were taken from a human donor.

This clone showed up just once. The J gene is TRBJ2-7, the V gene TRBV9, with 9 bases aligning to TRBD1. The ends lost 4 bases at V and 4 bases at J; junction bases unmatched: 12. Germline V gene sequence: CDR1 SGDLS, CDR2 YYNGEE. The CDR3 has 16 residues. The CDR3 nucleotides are TGTGCCAGCAGCACCGAGGGGACAGGGAGACCATACGAGCAGTACTTC. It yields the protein CASSTEGTGRPYEQYF.

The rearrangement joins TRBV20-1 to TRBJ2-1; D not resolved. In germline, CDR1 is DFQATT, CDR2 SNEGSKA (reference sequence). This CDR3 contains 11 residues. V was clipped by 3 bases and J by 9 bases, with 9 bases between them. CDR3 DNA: TGCAGTGCTAGCTTTAGAGGTGAGCAGTTCTTC. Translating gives CSASFRGEQFF.

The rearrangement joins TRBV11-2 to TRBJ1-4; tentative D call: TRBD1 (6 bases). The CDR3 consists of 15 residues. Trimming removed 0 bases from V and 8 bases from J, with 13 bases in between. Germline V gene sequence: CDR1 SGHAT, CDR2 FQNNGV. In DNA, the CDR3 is TGTGCCAGCAGCTTAGATCAGGACAGAAGAGAAAAACTGTTTTTT. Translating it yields CASSLDQDRREKLFF.

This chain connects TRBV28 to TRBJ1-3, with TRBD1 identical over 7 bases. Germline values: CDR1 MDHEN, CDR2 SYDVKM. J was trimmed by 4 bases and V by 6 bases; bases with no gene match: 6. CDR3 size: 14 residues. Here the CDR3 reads CASSLDRLGNTIYF. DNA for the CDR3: TGTGCCAGCAGCTTGGACAGGTTAGGAAACACCATATATTTT.

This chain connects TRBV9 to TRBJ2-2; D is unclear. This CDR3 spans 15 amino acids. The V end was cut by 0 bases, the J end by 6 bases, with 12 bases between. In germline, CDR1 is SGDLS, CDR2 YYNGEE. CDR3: CASSVARTYSGELFF. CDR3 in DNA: TGTGCCAGCAGCGTAGCGAGGACCTATTCCGGGGAGCTGTTTTTT.

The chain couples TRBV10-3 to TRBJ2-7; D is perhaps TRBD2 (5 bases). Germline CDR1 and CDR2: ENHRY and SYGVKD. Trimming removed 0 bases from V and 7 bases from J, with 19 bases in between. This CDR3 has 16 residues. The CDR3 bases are TGTGCCATCAGTGAGTCTAATGGGCTAGCAGGTCGGGAGCAGTACTTC. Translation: CAISESNGLAGREQYF.

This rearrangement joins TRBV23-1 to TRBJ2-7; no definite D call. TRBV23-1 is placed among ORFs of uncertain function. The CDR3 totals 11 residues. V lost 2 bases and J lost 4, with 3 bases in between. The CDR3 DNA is TGCGCCAGCAGTCAAGGGTACGAGCAGTACTTC. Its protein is CASSQGYEQYF.

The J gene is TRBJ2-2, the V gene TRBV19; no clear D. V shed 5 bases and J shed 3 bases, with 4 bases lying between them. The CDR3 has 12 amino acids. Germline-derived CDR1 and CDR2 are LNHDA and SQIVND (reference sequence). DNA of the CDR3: TGTGCCAGTAGTCTGTACACCGGGGAGCTGTTTTTT. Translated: CASSLYTGELFF.

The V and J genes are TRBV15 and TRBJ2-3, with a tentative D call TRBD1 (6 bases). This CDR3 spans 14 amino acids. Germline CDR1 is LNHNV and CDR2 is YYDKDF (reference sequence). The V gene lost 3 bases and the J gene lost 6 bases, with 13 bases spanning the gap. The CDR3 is CATSRTQGADTQYF. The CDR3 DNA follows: TGTGCCACCAGCAGGACACAGGGTGCCGATACGCAGTATTTT.

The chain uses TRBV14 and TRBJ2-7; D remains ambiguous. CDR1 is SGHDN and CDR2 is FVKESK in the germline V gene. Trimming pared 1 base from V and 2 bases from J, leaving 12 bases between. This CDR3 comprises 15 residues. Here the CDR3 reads CASSQVALGPYEQYF. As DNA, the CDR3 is TGTGCCAGCAGCCAAGTAGCCTTGGGCCCCTACGAGCAGTACTTC.